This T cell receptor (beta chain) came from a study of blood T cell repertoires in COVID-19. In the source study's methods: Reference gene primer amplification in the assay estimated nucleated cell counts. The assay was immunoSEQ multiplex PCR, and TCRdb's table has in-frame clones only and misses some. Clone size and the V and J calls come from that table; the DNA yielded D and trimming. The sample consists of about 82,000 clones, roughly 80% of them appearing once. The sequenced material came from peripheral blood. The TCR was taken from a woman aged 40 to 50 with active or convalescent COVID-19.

This CDR3 reads CASSLTGDGNTIYF. As DNA, the CDR3 is TGCGCCAGCAGCTTGACAGGGGATGGAAACACCATATATTTT. The genes are TRBV5-1 and TRBJ1-3; 7 positions agree with TRBD1. The CDR3 is made up of 14 amino acids. CDR1 is SGHRS and CDR2 is YFSETQ in the germline V gene. Trimming took 1 base from V and 3 from J; bases not matched to a gene: 1.